A selection of T cell receptor beta chains follows, all from one sample in a study of blood T cell repertoires in COVID-19. Data came from immunoSEQ multiplex PCR; TCRdb stores just in-frame clones and leaves some out. This sample has 55,000 to 75,000 clones, with about 81% found just once. Sequencing was carried out using peripheral blood. All receptors come from a human donor in a cohort sampled during active COVID-19. CDR3s include the opening cysteine and the closing phenylalanine or tryptophan. Each record gives: V gene, CDR3 length, J gene, D gene, clone size, CDR3 protein, CDR3 DNA. D genes are given only for firm matches. Size tells how often a clone was seen (once, few, many) or the class of an expanded clone, and some rows leave it out.

>TRBV14|16|TRBJ1-5|TRBD1|NA
CASSRNGTGWYQPQHF
TGTGCCAGCAGCCGGAACGGGACAGGGTGGTATCAGCCCCAGCATTTT
>TRBV6-5|14|TRBJ2-5|NA|NA
CASGGRSARETQYF
TGTGCCAGCGGGGGCAGGAGCGCCCGGGAGACCCAGTACTTC
>TRBV19|19|TRBJ1-1|NA|NA
CASSIGRLSWASDNTEAFF
TGTGCCAGTAGTATTGGCCGCCTGTCTTGGGCGTCAGACAACACTGAAGCTTTCTTT
>TRBV6-4|16|TRBJ2-1|TRBD2|NA
CASSDTLAGERNEQFF
TGTGCCAGCAGTGACACTCTAGCGGGAGAACGCAATGAGCAGTTCTTC
>TRBV28|19|TRBJ1-5|NA|many
CASRRSGTIGHNSNQPQHF
TGTGCCAGCAGAAGATCCGGGACAATCGGACATAATAGCAATCAGCCCCAGCATTTT
>TRBV10-3|19|TRBJ2-3|TRBD2|NA
CAMHGAGPGRPSSTDTQYF
TGTGCCATGCATGGAGCGGGACCCGGGCGGCCTTCTAGCACAGATACGCAGTATTTT
>TRBV19|14|TRBJ1-1|NA|NA
CASKVTQGPTEAFF
TGTGCCAGTAAAGTAACACAGGGACCCACTGAAGCTTTCTTT
>TRBV4-3|12|TRBJ2-7|NA|NA
CASSLGGGEQYF
TGCGCCAGCAGCCTCGGCGGAGGCGAGCAGTACTTC
>TRBV2|15|TRBJ2-7|NA|NA
CASRPAAGQLYEQYF
TGTGCCAGCAGACCCGCAGCGGGACAACTCTACGAGCAGTACTTC
>TRBV24-1|16|TRBJ2-2|TRBD1|NA
CAGVGQGNPNTGELFF
TGTGCCGGCGTCGGACAGGGAAATCCTAACACCGGGGAGCTGTTTTTT
>TRBV5-5|17|TRBJ1-5|NA|once
CASSLAAGGAFQQPQHF
TGTGCCAGCAGCTTGGCCGCCGGGGGGGCTTTTCAACAGCCCCAGCATTTT
>TRBV4-2|16|TRBJ2-5|NA|once
CASSQGNGREAETQYF
TGTGCCAGCAGCCAAGGGAATGGCAGGGAGGCGGAGACCCAGTACTTC
>TRBV4-3|14|TRBJ2-7|NA|NA
CASSRTGLSAEQYF
TGCGCCAGCAGCCGGACGGGATTATCCGCAGAGCAGTACTTC
>TRBV18|16|TRBJ1-1|NA|once
CASSRDYSRMNTEAFF
TGTGCCAGCTCACGGGACTACAGCCGCATGAACACTGAAGCTTTCTTT
>TRBV9|13|TRBJ2-7|TRBD1|NA
CASSQGDPYEQYF
TGTGCCAGCAGCCAGGGGGACCCCTACGAGCAGTACTTC
>TRBV28|15|TRBJ1-4|TRBD1|NA
CASSLPGTGGEKLFF
TGTGCCAGCAGTTTACCCGGGACAGGGGGAGAAAAACTGTTTTTT
>TRBV28|15|TRBJ2-1|TRBD2|once
CASSLSGTSRGEQFF
TGTGCCAGCAGTTTATCGGGGACTAGCAGAGGGGAGCAGTTCTTC
>TRBV5-6|13|TRBJ1-2|NA|NA
CASSYRDNYGYTF
TGTGCCAGCAGCTACAGGGATAACTATGGCTACACCTTC
>TRBV14|17|TRBJ2-1|TRBD2|NA
CASSQDRGLAVYNEQFF
TGTGCCAGCAGCCAAGATCGGGGACTAGCGGTTTACAATGAGCAGTTCTTC
>TRBV7-9|11|TRBJ1-1|NA|NA
CASSLASEAFF
TGTGCCAGCAGCTTAGCCTCTGAAGCTTTCTTT
>TRBV27|16|TRBJ2-1|TRBD1|NA
CASSYRQGSGYNEQFF
TGTGCCAGCAGTTACCGACAGGGATCGGGCTACAATGAGCAGTTCTTC
>TRBV4-1|14|TRBJ2-1|TRBD2|NA
CASSQGGGSNEQFF
TGCGCCAGCAGCCAAGGGGGGGGGAGCAATGAGCAGTTCTTC
>TRBV21-1|17|TRBJ1-4|NA|NA
CASSKALEGEDNEKLFF
TGTGCCAGCAGCAAAGCGCTGGAGGGAGAGGATAATGAAAAACTGTTTTTT
>TRBV6-5|13|TRBJ2-3|TRBD2|many
CASRSLAGDTQYF
TGTGCCAGCAGGAGCCTAGCGGGAGATACGCAGTATTTT
>TRBV28|16|TRBJ2-7|TRBD1|few
CASSLGSGTGSYEQYF
TGTGCCAGCAGTTTAGGGTCGGGGACAGGGTCCTACGAGCAGTACTTC
>TRBV28|12|TRBJ1-2|NA|NA
CASSYRDYGYTF
TGTGCCAGCAGTTACAGGGATTATGGCTACACCTTC
>TRBV6-5|15|TRBJ2-5|TRBD2|NA
CASSRPPSGRETQYF
TGTGCCAGCAGTCGTCCCCCCTCCGGGAGGGAGACCCAGTACTTC
>TRBV5-1|15|TRBJ1-4|NA|NA
CASSFGGGNNEKLFF
TGCGCCAGCAGCTTTGGCGGGGGAAATAATGAAAAACTGTTTTTT
>TRBV2|14|TRBJ2-7|TRBD1|NA
CASSVGQGVYEQYF
TGTGCCAGCAGCGTGGGACAGGGTGTCTACGAGCAGTACTTC
>TRBV28|15|TRBJ2-7|NA|NA
CASRRAVGGSYEQYF
TGTGCCAGCAGGCGCGCCGTCGGGGGCTCCTACGAGCAGTACTTC
>TRBV27|13|TRBJ2-7|TRBD2|NA
CASSPPGLNEQYF
TGTGCCAGCAGTCCCCCGGGACTAAACGAGCAGTACTTC
>TRBV7-2|16|TRBJ2-1|NA|NA
CASSSTSFNSYNEQFF
TGTGCCAGCAGCTCTACTAGCTTCAACTCCTACAATGAGCAGTTCTTC
>TRBV19|16|TRBJ2-1|NA|NA
CASSIVRGNSYNEQFF
TGTGCCAGTAGTATTGTTAGGGGGAATTCCTACAATGAGCAGTTCTTC
>TRBV6-5|13|TRBJ1-2|NA|NA
CASSYPQGEGYTF
TGTGCCAGCAGTTACCCACAGGGTGAAGGCTACACCTTC
>TRBV6-2/TRBV6-3|14|TRBJ2-7|NA|NA
CASSYGGNLGEQYF
TGTGCCAGCAGTTACGGGGGCAACTTGGGGGAGCAGTACTTC
>TRBV4-1|14|TRBJ1-3|NA|NA
CASSPRGDGNTIYF
TGCGCCAGCAGTCCCAGGGGAGACGGAAACACCATATATTTT
>TRBV10-3|15|TRBJ2-7|TRBD1|NA
CATLTGTGGSYEQYF
TGTGCCACCCTGACCGGGACAGGGGGCTCCTACGAGCAGTACTTC
>TRBV30|13|TRBJ1-2|NA|NA
CARRGREGYGYTF
TGTGCCCGTCGGGGCAGGGAGGGCTATGGCTACACCTTC
>TRBV25-1|18|TRBJ1-2|NA|NA
CASSEWGGSIKGPDGYTF
TGTGCCAGCAGTGAATGGGGGGGGTCGATTAAAGGGCCGGATGGCTACACCTTC
>TRBV28|15|TRBJ2-7|TRBD1|few
CASSLPVGQSYEQYF
TGTGCCAGCAGCCTCCCGGTGGGACAGTCCTACGAGCAGTACTTC
>TRBV21-1|18|TRBJ2-7|NA|NA
CASSRDRLAGDVVYEQYF
TGTGCCAGCAGTAGAGACCGACTAGCGGGAGACGTAGTGTACGAGCAGTACTTC
>TRBV30|13|TRBJ1-6|NA|once
CAWSPLQGSPLHF
TGTGCCTGGAGTCCTCTACAGGGTTCACCCCTCCACTTT
>TRBV11-2|18|TRBJ2-6|TRBD1|NA
CASSSPTGISSGANVLTF
TGTGCCAGCAGCTCTCCGACAGGGATAAGCTCTGGGGCCAACGTCCTGACTTTC
>TRBV5-6|12|TRBJ2-7|NA|NA
CASSLGTYEQYF
TGTGCCAGCAGCTTGGGTACCTACGAGCAGTACTTC
>TRBV7-9|15|TRBJ1-6|TRBD1|few
CASRPTGGNNSPLHF
TGTGCCAGCAGACCCACAGGGGGAAATAATTCACCCCTCCACTTT
>TRBV24-1|15|TRBJ2-7|NA|NA
CATSDARASSYEQYF
TGTGCCACCAGTGATGCGCGGGCTAGCTCCTACGAGCAGTACTTC
>TRBV4-3|14|TRBJ1-1|NA|NA
CASSQEQGSTEAFF
TGCGCCAGCAGCCAAGAACAGGGTAGCACTGAAGCTTTCTTT
>TRBV12-3/TRBV12-4|12|TRBJ2-1|NA|NA
CASSRTGNEQFF
TGTGCCAGCAGCAGAACAGGGAATGAGCAGTTCTTC
>TRBV18|18|TRBJ2-6|TRBD1|NA
CASSPPGTGVSGANVLTF
TGTGCCAGCTCACCACCGGGGACAGGGGTCTCTGGGGCCAACGTCCTGACTTTC
>TRBV4-1|18|TRBJ2-3|TRBD2|NA
CASSQDEVLAGVTDTQYF
TGCGCCAGCAGCCAAGATGAGGTCCTAGCGGGAGTAACAGATACGCAGTATTTT
>TRBV4-1|20|TRBJ2-6|TRBD1|NA
CASSQPVGQGSVSGANVLTF
TGCGCCAGCAGCCAACCTGTGGGACAGGGGAGCGTCTCTGGGGCCAACGTCCTGACTTTC
>TRBV7-2|15|TRBJ1-5|NA|NA
CASSLGGVGNQPQHF
TGTGCCAGCAGCTTAGGGGGGGTCGGGAATCAGCCCCAGCATTTT
>TRBV9|14|TRBJ1-1|TRBD1|NA
CASSRDRVNTEAFF
TGTGCCAGCAGCCGGGACAGAGTGAACACTGAAGCTTTCTTT
>TRBV6-5|11|TRBJ1-3|NA|NA
CASTEVNTIYF
TGTGCCAGCACAGAAGTAAACACCATATATTTT